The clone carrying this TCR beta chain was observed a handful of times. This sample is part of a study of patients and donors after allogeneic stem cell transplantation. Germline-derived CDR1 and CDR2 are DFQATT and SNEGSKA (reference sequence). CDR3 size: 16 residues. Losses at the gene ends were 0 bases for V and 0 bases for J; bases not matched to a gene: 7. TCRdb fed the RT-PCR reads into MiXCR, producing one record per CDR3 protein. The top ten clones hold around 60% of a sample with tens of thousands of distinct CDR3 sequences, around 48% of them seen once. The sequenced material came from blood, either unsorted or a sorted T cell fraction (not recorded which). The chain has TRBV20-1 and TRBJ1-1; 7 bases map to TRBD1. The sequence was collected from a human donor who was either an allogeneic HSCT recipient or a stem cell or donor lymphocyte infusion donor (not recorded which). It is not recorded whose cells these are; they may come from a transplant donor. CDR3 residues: CSARDRDRIMNTEAFF. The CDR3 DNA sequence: TGCAGTGCTAGAGATCGGGACAGAATCATGAACACTGAAGCTTTCTTT.